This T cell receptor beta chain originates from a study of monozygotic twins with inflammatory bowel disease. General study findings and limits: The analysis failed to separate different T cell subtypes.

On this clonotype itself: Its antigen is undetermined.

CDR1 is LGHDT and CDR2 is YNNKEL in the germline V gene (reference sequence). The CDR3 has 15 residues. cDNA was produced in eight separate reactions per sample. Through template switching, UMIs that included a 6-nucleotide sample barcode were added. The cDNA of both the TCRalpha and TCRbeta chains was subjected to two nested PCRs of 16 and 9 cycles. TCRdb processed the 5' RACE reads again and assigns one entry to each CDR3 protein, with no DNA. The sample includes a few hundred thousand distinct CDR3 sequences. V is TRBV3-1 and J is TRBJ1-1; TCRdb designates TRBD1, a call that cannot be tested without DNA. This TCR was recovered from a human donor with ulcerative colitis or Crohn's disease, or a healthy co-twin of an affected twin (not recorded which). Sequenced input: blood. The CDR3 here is CASSSPGQGITEAFF.